The next 27 T cell receptor beta chains were all read from a single sample in a study of cytomegalovirus exposure and HLA in healthy donors. PCR employed 60 Vbeta and 13 Jbeta primers. Repertoires were generated with immunoSEQ multiplex PCR, while TCRdb's copy carries only in-frame clones and drops some. The table lists some 150,000 clones, approximately 80% of them singletons. The sample taken for sequencing was PBMCs. Source of these receptors: a male donor in good health and CMV-seronegative.

This clone was seen only a few times. The rearrangement joins TRBV7-9 to TRBJ1-1; D ambiguous. The CDR3 consists of 16 residues. Trimming cost V 0 bases and J 5 bases, with 16 bases left between them. Germline assignment: CDR1 SEHNR and CDR2 FQNEAQ (reference sequence). CDR3 region: CASSLAIGGGNTEAFF. The CDR3 DNA sequence: TGTGCCAGCAGCTTAGCGATTGGTGGAGGGAATACTGAAGCTTTCTTT.

This clone was recorded only once. The V call is TRBV6-5, the J call TRBJ2-7; TRBD2 matches 13 bases. Looked up from germline, CDR1 is MNHEY and CDR2 is SVGAGI. The length of the CDR3 is 15 residues. Trimming cost V 7 bases and J 1 base; bases outside gene matches: 4. The CDR3 here is CASTPGLAGSYEQYF. The CDR3 DNA is TGTGCCAGCACCCCGGGACTAGCGGGATCCTACGAGCAGTACTTC.

The chain uses TRBV11-3 and TRBJ2-5; 7 bases align to TRBD1. CDR3 length: 16 amino acids. The J segment lost 1 base and the V segment lost 1 base, leaving 6 bases of the junction unmatched. From germline, CDR1 is SGHNT and CDR2 YENEEA. The CDR3, as DNA: TGTGCCAGCAGCTTAGGGACCGGGACAGTCCAAGAGACCCAGTACTTC. This translates into CASSLGTGTVQETQYF.

This chain joins TRBV5-4 and TRBJ1-1, with D unclear. Trimming pared 4 bases from V and 0 bases from J, leaving 13 bases between. The CDR3 is 15 amino acids. Germline V CDR1 and CDR2: SGHNT, YYREEE (reference sequence). The CDR3 here is CASSTYGYMNTEAFF. The DNA for the CDR3 is TGTGCCAGCAGCACTTACGGGTATATGAACACTGAAGCTTTCTTT.

This clone occurred once. The V and J genes are TRBV6-6 and TRBJ2-7; D possibly corresponds to TRBD1 (6 bases). The CDR3 extends over 13 amino acids. Germline V gene sequence: CDR1 MNHNY, CDR2 SVGAGI (reference sequence). Trimming took 2 bases from V and 6 from J, leaving 11 bases between them. The CDR3 DNA reads as TGTGCCAGCAGTTACCTACAGGGATCCGAGCAGTACTTC. Its translation is CASSYLQGSEQYF.

This sequence joins TRBV9 and TRBJ2-5; TRBD2 aligns across 10 bases. The CDR3 extends over 15 amino acids. The V and J ends lost 0 bases and 5 bases, in that order; junction bases with no gene match: 4. CDR1 is SGDLS, CDR2 YYNGEE, per germline. The CDR3 region has the DNA TGTGCCAGCAGCGTAGTTGGTAGCGGGAGGGAGACCCAGTACTTC. It is translated as CASSVVGSGRETQYF.

The V call is TRBV9, the J call TRBJ2-7; TRBD2 matches at 10 bases. The CDR3 runs to 15 residues. The V segment lost 0 bases and the J segment 4 bases; nucleotides outside the gene matches: 4. Germline V gene data show CDR1 as SGDLS and CDR2 as YYNGEE. CDR3 coding DNA: TGTGCCAGCAGCGTAGAAAGCGGGGGGGCGTACGAGCAGTACTTC. Its translation is CASSVESGGAYEQYF.

V and J are TRBV27 and TRBJ2-1; tentative D call: TRBD2 (5 bases). The CDR3 has 14 residues. The V gene lost 5 bases and the J gene lost 9 bases, with 17 bases spanning the gap. Germline CDR1 and CDR2: MNHEY and SMNVEV (reference sequence). The CDR3 protein is CASSLLGLLGEQFF. The CDR3 nucleotides read TGTGCCAGCAGTCTTCTCGGACTTCTGGGTGAGCAGTTCTTC.

In this sample, this clone turned up a few times. The V call is TRBV29-1, the J call TRBJ2-5, with 8 bases identical to TRBD2. The CDR3 extends over 14 amino acids. Germline V CDR1 and CDR2: SQVTM, ANQGSEA. V dropped 6 bases and J dropped 2; count of bases not matched to a gene: 8. The CDR3 region is CSVDGGVNQETQYF. DNA for the CDR3: TGCAGCGTGGACGGGGGGGTAAATCAAGAGACCCAGTACTTC.

This clone appeared once. This chain links TRBV28 with TRBJ2-1; D is undetermined. This CDR3 has 14 residues. The germline V gene has CDR1 MDHEN and CDR2 SYDVKM. V lost 1 base to trimming and J lost 4 bases, with 8 bases between them. The CDR3 spells CASSLLGRYNEQFF. DNA for the CDR3: TGTGCCAGCAGTTTATTAGGCAGGTACAATGAGCAGTTCTTC.

The CDR3 reads CASSQDRGVEAFF. The CDR3 nucleotides are TGCGCCAGCAGCCAAGATCGGGGAGTTGAAGCTTTCTTT. The V gene is TRBV4-1, the J gene TRBJ1-1; D gene uncertain. The CDR3 sequence is 13 residues long. V was cut by 0 bases and J by 7 bases, with 9 bases left in between. CDR1 is MGHRA, CDR2 YSYEKL, per germline.

This chain joins TRBV5-5 and TRBJ2-5; 7 bases agree with TRBD1. V shed 0 bases and J 2 bases; nucleotides not matched to a gene: 10. Germline CDR1 SGHKS, CDR2 YYEKEE (reference sequence). The CDR3 runs 17 residues. For the CDR3, the DNA is TGTGCCAGCAGCTTGGCATACACCGGGACAGCACAAGAGACCCAGTACTTC. This gives the protein CASSLAYTGTAQETQYF.

Written as DNA, the CDR3 is TGTGCCAGCAGCTCCAGACAGGGCAAAAACATTCAGTACTTC. Its protein is CASSSRQGKNIQYF. The chain combines TRBV7-9 with TRBJ2-4, with 7 bases that match TRBD1. There are 14 residues in the CDR3. Germline loops: CDR1 SEHNR, CDR2 FQNEAQ (reference sequence). After removal of 4 bases from V and 3 bases from J, the junction contained 3 bases not matched to a gene.

The sample holds one count of this clone. The chain joins TRBV28 to TRBJ1-2, with TRBD1 matching over 7 bases. This CDR3 spans 15 amino acids. V lost 2 bases and J lost 3; bases outside the gene matches: 6. Germline V gene data show CDR1 as MDHEN and CDR2 as SYDVKM. This CDR3 is CASSLIGQAHYGYTF. The CDR3 DNA is TGTGCCAGCAGTTTAATCGGACAGGCCCACTATGGCTACACCTTC.

The CDR3, as DNA: TGTGCCAGCAGCGGGGGGACAGGGACTGGGGCCAACGTCCTGACTTTC. This codes for CASSGGTGTGANVLTF. The V and J genes are TRBV5-5 and TRBJ2-6; 9 bases line up with TRBD1. The CDR3 has 16 residues. The junction had 4 bases not matched to a gene; V was cut back by 4 bases and J by 2 bases. CDR1 is SGHKS, CDR2 YYEKEE, per germline (reference sequence).

V is TRBV6-1 and J is TRBJ2-5; 8 bases agree with TRBD1. CDR1 is MNHNS and CDR2 is SASEGT in the germline V gene. Losses at the gene ends were 6 bases for V and 5 bases for J; bases not matched to a gene: 11. CDR3 length equals 15 residues. The CDR3 DNA sequence: TGTGCCAGCAGGGGGGCGGGGACAGGCGGGGAGACCCAGTACTTC. Translated, it gives CASRGAGTGGETQYF.

This rearrangement joins TRBV7-2 to TRBJ2-1, with a possible D match to TRBD2 (9 bases). CDR3 length equals 15 residues. Germline V CDR1 and CDR2: SGHTA, FQGNSA. V gave up 5 bases and J gave up 9 bases, with 20 bases separating them. Here the CDR3 reads CASSPGGGRASEQFF. CDR3 nucleotide sequence: TGTGCCAGCAGCCCAGGGGGCGGGAGGGCCAGTGAGCAGTTCTTC.

The rearrangement joins TRBV28 to TRBJ1-5, with 8 bases identical to TRBD1. Germline values: CDR1 MDHEN, CDR2 SYDVKM. This CDR3 comprises 16 residues. The junction had 12 bases not matched to a gene; V was cut back by 4 bases and J by 7 bases. The CDR3 reads CASSSGATGVGQPQHF. The CDR3 DNA follows: TGTGCCAGCAGTTCGGGAGCGACAGGGGTGGGGCAGCCCCAGCATTTT. The complete variable domain, with remaining parts taken from reference TRBV28 and TRBJ1-5, reads DVKVTQSSRYLVKRTGEKVFLECVQDMDHENMFWYRQDPGLGLRLIYFSYDVKMKEKGDIPEGYSVSREKKERFSLILESASTNQTSMYLCASSSGATGVGQPQHFGDGTRLSIL.

The V and J genes are TRBV9 and TRBJ2-1; tentative D call: TRBD1 (6 bases). Trimming took 0 bases from V and 7 from J, leaving 11 bases between them. The germline CDR1 and CDR2 sequences are SGDLS and YYNGEE. The CDR3 spans 14 residues. This chain's CDR3 is CASSVGTGPNEQFF. CDR3 bases: TGTGCCAGCAGCGTAGGTACAGGGCCGAATGAGCAGTTCTTC.

This chain joins TRBV28 and TRBJ1-2; D ambiguous. The CDR3 covers 12 residues. Germline V CDR1 and CDR2: MDHEN, SYDVKM. Deletions cut 2 bases from V and 4 bases from J, with 5 bases between. Here the CDR3 reads CASSLVSYGYTF. The CDR3 DNA follows: TGTGCCAGCAGTTTAGTGAGCTATGGCTACACCTTC.

The J gene is TRBJ2-2, the V gene TRBV7-2, with 9 bases fitting TRBD1. Per the germline V gene, CDR1 is SGHTA and CDR2 is FQGNSA. This CDR3 comprises 16 residues. V shed 5 bases, J shed 3 bases, and the junction held 7 bases outside the gene matches. Written as DNA, the CDR3 is TGTGCCAGCAGCCCAACCGGGACAGGGTACACCGGGGAGCTGTTTTTT. It translates to CASSPTGTGYTGELFF.

The J gene is TRBJ2-7, the V gene TRBV11-2; 13 bases are a match to TRBD2. The junction had 2 bases not matched to a gene; V was cut back by 1 base and J by 5 bases. The CDR3 extends over 15 amino acids. CDR1 and CDR2 (germline): SGHAT, FQNNGV. The CDR3 bases are TGTGCCAGCAGCTTAGGTGGACTAGCGGGAGACGAGCAGTACTTC. Amino acids: CASSLGGLAGDEQYF.

V gene TRBV9 combines with J gene TRBJ2-3, with D perhaps TRBD2 (7 bases). The CDR3 totals 15 residues. The germline V and J ends were trimmed by 0 bases and 5 bases, with 13 bases remaining between them. The germline V gene has CDR1 SGDLS and CDR2 YYNGEE. For the CDR3, the DNA is TGTGCCAGCAGCGTAGGGGGGGGCCAGGGAGATACGCAGTATTTT. Residues: CASSVGGGQGDTQYF.

As for this clone: Within the sample, other DNA sequences also encode this same CDR3. The chain employs TRBV27 and TRBJ2-7; 8 bases fit TRBD1. Losses at the gene ends were 5 bases for V and 1 base for J; bases not matched to a gene: 4. The germline CDR1 and CDR2 sequences are MNHEY and SMNVEV (reference sequence). This CDR3 is 14 amino acids long. The CDR3 DNA sequence: TGTGCCAGCAGTACAGGGGGATTGTCCTACGAGCAGTACTTC. Its translation: CASSTGGLSYEQYF.

This rearrangement joins TRBV5-1 to TRBJ2-3, with 7 bases matching TRBD2. Losses at the gene ends were 5 bases for V and 2 bases for J; bases not matched to a gene: 8. Germline-derived CDR1 and CDR2 are SGHRS and YFSETQ. This CDR3 is built from 15 residues. CDR3 nucleotides: TGCGCCAGCAGAGCGGGGTCGCGGGACACAGATACGCAGTATTTT. Translated, it gives CASRAGSRDTDTQYF.

The J gene is TRBJ2-3, the V gene TRBV11-2; 7 bases are shared with TRBD2. CDR1 is SGHAT and CDR2 is FQNNGV in the germline V gene. V shed 3 bases and J 4 bases; nucleotides not matched to a gene: 10. The CDR3 covers 16 residues. Here the CDR3 reads CASSLRARGEADTQYF. The CDR3 DNA reads as TGTGCCAGCAGCTTGAGAGCCCGGGGGGAAGCAGATACGCAGTATTTT. Drawing the rest from reference TRBV11-2 and TRBJ2-3, the complete variable domain is EAGVAQSPRYKIIEKRQSVAFWCNPISGHATLYWYQQILGQGPKLLIQFQNNGVVDDSQLPKDRFSAERLKGVDSTLKIQPAKLEDSAVYLCASSLRARGEADTQYFGPGTRLTVL.

The V gene is TRBV19, the J gene TRBJ1-1, with D perhaps matching TRBD1 (6 bases). This CDR3 is built from 12 residues. V gave up 6 bases and J gave up 3 bases, with 8 bases separating them. Germline V CDR1 and CDR2: LNHDA, SQIVND (reference sequence). The CDR3 loop is CASRAGDTEAFF. The CDR3 DNA reads TGTGCCAGTAGAGCAGGGGACACTGAAGCTTTCTTT.